These 30 T cell receptor beta chains were all obtained from the same sample, sequenced in a study of T cell changes during pregnancy in multiple sclerosis. Profiled with immunoSEQ multiplex PCR; TCRdb holds only in-frame clones, not every one. The sample has 35,000 to 40,000 clones; 88% are singletons. The input for sequencing was CD4+ T cells from peripheral blood mononuclear cells, taken before pregnancy. These TCRs come from a female donor with multiple sclerosis, enrolled in a pregnancy study.

Comment on this clone: The junction does not match germline at one end; this may be a read error. The chain employs TRBV5-1 and TRBJ2-7; D uncertain. This CDR3 is built from 17 residues. CDR1 and CDR2 (germline): SGHRS, YFSETQ. The CDR3 spells CASSLGGDTIASHEQYF. Written as DNA, the CDR3 is TGCGCCAGCAGCTTGGGCGGCGATACCATAGCCTCCCACGAGCAGTACTTC.

V gene TRBV18 combines with J gene TRBJ2-1, with D perhaps matching TRBD2 (6 bases). Deletions cut 3 bases from V and 4 bases from J, with 7 bases between. The CDR3 is 13 amino acids. Germline CDR1 reads KGHSH; CDR2 reads LQKENI. The CDR3 sequence: CASSPGGYNEQFF. CDR3 DNA sequence: TGTGCCAGCTCACCGGGGGGTTACAATGAGCAGTTCTTC.

In regard to this clone: One end of the junction fails to match germline, which may point to a read error. CDR3 region: CASSLDYSHQPQHF. As DNA, the CDR3 is TGCGCCAGCAGCTTAGACTATAGCCATCAGCCCCAGCATTTT. The V gene is TRBV5-1, the J gene TRBJ1-5; unclear D gene. The CDR3 totals 14 residues. Germline V CDR1 and CDR2: SGHRS, YFSETQ.

The V gene is TRBV19, the J gene TRBJ1-4; TRBD1 agrees at 7 bases. The junction had 7 bases not matched to a gene; V was cut back by 7 bases and J by 2 bases. Per germline, CDR1 LNHDA and CDR2 SQIVND (reference sequence). The CDR3 covers 15 residues. The CDR3: CASKGQLKTNEKLFF. The CDR3 bases are TGTGCCAGTAAGGGACAGTTGAAGACTAATGAAAAACTGTTTTTT.

V usage is TRBV28 and J usage is TRBJ2-1; a possible D gene is TRBD1 (5 bases). This CDR3 is 13 amino acids long. With 2 bases removed from V and 13 bases from J, the gap between germline ends came to 15 bases. Germline lookup yields CDR1 MDHEN and CDR2 SYDVKM. The CDR3: CASSLTGPTNQFF. CDR3 nucleotide sequence: TGTGCCAGCAGTTTAACAGGTCCCACTAACCAGTTCTTC.

A few counts support this clone. This chain links TRBV5-1 with TRBJ1-4, with a weak D call TRBD1 (6 bases). Germline values: CDR1 SGHRS, CDR2 YFSETQ. The CDR3 is 15 amino acids. Trimming left V 4 bases short and J 4 bases short, with 14 bases between. In DNA, the CDR3 is TGCGCCAGCAGCCCCGGACAGACGGATAATGAAAAACTGTTTTTT. Encoded protein: CASSPGQTDNEKLFF.

Details on this clone: At one boundary the junction diverges from the germline segment, which might be a read error. The chain employs TRBV7-7 and TRBJ2-5, with D unresolved. CDR3 length: 13 residues. From germline, CDR1 is SSHAT and CDR2 FNYEAQ (reference sequence). The CDR3 coding sequence is TGTGCTAGCAGCTTAGGCGTTCAAGAGACCCAGTACTTC. It translates to CASSLGVQETQYF.

The chain couples TRBV2 to TRBJ1-5; 7 bases line up with TRBD1. The CDR3 consists of 15 residues. V gave up 5 bases and J gave up 3 bases; unmatched junction bases: 7. The germline V gene has CDR1 SNHLY and CDR2 FYNNEI. CDR3 coding DNA: TGTGCCAGCAGTTTAGACAGGGAAGACAATCAGCCCCAGCATTTT. Protein product: CASSLDREDNQPQHF.

In DNA, the CDR3 is TGTGCCAGCAGCTTAGATTTCGGCAGGGTGGACGAGCAGTACTTC. This sequence encodes CASSLDFGRVDEQYF. V gene TRBV7-2 combines with J gene TRBJ2-7; TRBD1 might be the D (5 bases). There are 15 residues in the CDR3. The germline V gene encodes CDR1 SGHTA and CDR2 FQGNSA. Trimming left V 1 base short and J 5 bases short, with 15 bases between.

V and J are TRBV13 and TRBJ2-3, with 7 bases identical to TRBD2. The V segment lost 5 bases and the J segment 4 bases; nucleotides outside the gene matches: 9. The germline gives CDR1 PRHDT, CDR2 FYEKMQ (reference sequence). This CDR3 is built from 15 residues. In DNA, the CDR3 is TGTGCCAGCAGCGCCCTCCCTAGCGGCGCAGATACGCAGTATTTT. It is translated as CASSALPSGADTQYF.

V is TRBV6-1 and J is TRBJ1-2, with D possibly matching TRBD1 (6 bases). Germline loops: CDR1 MNHNS, CDR2 SASEGT. Trimming removed 6 bases at V and 4 bases at J, with 18 bases between. The CDR3 contains 15 residues. The CDR3: CASSPRGGAGYGYTF. CDR3 nucleotide sequence: TGTGCCAGCAGCCCTAGGGGGGGCGCGGGCTATGGCTACACCTTC.

The J gene is TRBJ2-3, the V gene TRBV11-3, with 11 bases lining up with TRBD2. CDR3 length: 14 amino acids. Germline CDR1 and CDR2: SGHNT and YENEEA. V lost 5 bases and J lost 5; bases outside the gene matches: 3. CDR3 sequence (DNA): TGTGCCAGCAGCCTAGCGGGAGGAGAAGATACGCAGTATTTT. It specifies CASSLAGGEDTQYF. The entire variable domain, with the rest obtained from reference TRBV11-3 and TRBJ2-3, is as follows: EAGVVQSPRYKIIEKKQPVAFWCNPISGHNTLYWYLQNLGQGPELLIRYENEEAVDDSQLPKDRFSAERLKGVDSTLKIQPAELGDSAVYLCASSLAGGEDTQYFGPGTRLTVL.

The gene calls are TRBV27 and TRBJ2-3; possible D gene TRBD2, 6 bases. Between the trimmed V and J ends, which lost 3 bases and 0 bases, there was a span of 13 bases. The CDR3 consists of 16 residues. Germline V gives CDR1 MNHEY, CDR2 SMNVEV (reference sequence). CDR3 region: CASSLGTGTSTDTQYF. As DNA, the CDR3 is TGTGCCAGCAGTTTGGGTACGGGGACTAGCACAGATACGCAGTATTTT.

V is TRBV28 and J is TRBJ1-2, with D tentatively TRBD1 (6 bases). The CDR3 is 14 residues long. Germline V CDR1 and CDR2: MDHEN, SYDVKM. V gave up 5 bases and J gave up 6 bases, with 16 bases separating them. The CDR3 sequence is CASSRTMGADGYTF. In nucleotides, the CDR3 is TGTGCCAGCAGTCGGACCATGGGGGCAGATGGCTACACCTTC.

The chain joins TRBV5-1 to TRBJ2-1; TRBD2 agrees at 10 bases. V trimming: 4 bases; J trimming: 3 bases; junction bases outside the gene matches: 7. The germline CDR1 and CDR2 sequences are SGHRS and YFSETQ. This CDR3 region has 16 residues. The CDR3 spells CASSTTSGDFYNEQFF. The CDR3 region has the DNA TGCGCCAGCAGCACTACTAGCGGGGATTTCTACAATGAGCAGTTCTTC.

This clone was detected once. The chain couples TRBV7-2 to TRBJ1-3; 7 bases match TRBD1. V gave up 5 bases and J gave up 2 bases; unmatched junction bases: 3. The CDR3 is 14 residues long. CDR1 and CDR2 from the germline V gene are SGHTA and FQGNSA. CDR3 sequence reads: CASSPDRTGNTIYF. In DNA form, the CDR3 reads TGTGCCAGCAGCCCGGACAGGACTGGAAACACCATATATTTT.

This clone was observed once. The chain couples TRBV18 to TRBJ1-4, with D possibly being TRBD1 (5 bases). Trimming took 3 bases from V and 8 from J, leaving 13 bases between them. The CDR3 loop spans 14 amino acids. CDR1 and CDR2 from the germline V gene are KGHSH and LQKENI. CDR3 protein: CASSPRQPGEKLFF. CDR3 bases: TGTGCCAGCTCACCGAGACAGCCCGGCGAAAAACTGTTTTTT.

The chain has TRBV6-5 and TRBJ1-4; D may be TRBD1 (5 bases). The germline CDR1 and CDR2 sequences are MNHEY and SVGAGI. V lost 0 bases to trimming and J lost 7 bases, with 15 bases between them. The CDR3 loop spans 16 amino acids. This chain's CDR3 is CASSYSLGDSGEKLFF. In DNA form, the CDR3 reads TGTGCCAGCAGTTACTCCCTAGGGGATTCGGGTGAAAAACTGTTTTTT.

This clone was seen only once. The chain uses TRBV6-6 and TRBJ1-2; 7 bases agree with TRBD1. From germline, CDR1 is MNHNY and CDR2 SVGAGI (reference sequence). With 2 bases clipped from V and 8 bases from J, the junction kept 14 bases outside the gene matches. The CDR3 runs 16 residues. The CDR3 bases are TGTGCCAGCAGTTACCTCGCCCGGGACAGCCACGGAGGCTACACCTTC. It codes for CASSYLARDSHGGYTF.

J is TRBJ1-1 and V is TRBV4-1; D unclear. The CDR3 loop spans 15 amino acids. Trimming pared 1 base from V and 8 bases from J, leaving 17 bases between. CDR1 MGHRA and CDR2 YSYEKL come from the germline V gene. CDR3 sequence reads: CASSQGARQTIEAFF. The CDR3 coding sequence is TGCGCCAGCAGCCAAGGGGCGCGACAAACGATCGAAGCTTTCTTT.

CDR3 coding DNA: TGCGCCAGCAGTACGGAGACAGGTGAAGCTTTCTTT. Encoded protein: CASSTETGEAFF. The V call is TRBV10-1, the J call TRBJ1-1, with a possible D match to TRBD1 (6 bases). Looked up from germline, CDR1 is WNHNN and CDR2 is SYGVQD (reference sequence). V was clipped by 5 bases and J by 7 bases, with 11 bases between them. CDR3 length equals 12 residues.

This chain uses TRBV5-8 with TRBJ1-5; TRBD1 matches at 7 bases. V shed 1 base, J shed 4 bases, and the junction held 5 bases outside the gene matches. There are 15 residues in the CDR3. Germline assignment: CDR1 SGHTS and CDR2 YDEGEE. For the CDR3, the DNA is TGTGCCAGCAGCTTGTGGACAGGAGGGAATCAGCCCCAGCATTTT. This codes for CASSLWTGGNQPQHF. Complete variable domain (other parts from reference TRBV5-8 and TRBJ1-5): EAGVTQSPTHLIKTRGQQATLRCSPISGHTSVYWYQQALGLGLQFLLWYDEGEERNRGNFPPRFSGRQFPNYSSELNVNALELEDSALYLCASSLWTGGNQPQHFGDGTRLSIL.

The V and J genes are TRBV7-8 and TRBJ1-2; D gene unclear. V gave up 3 bases and J gave up 5 bases, with 10 bases separating them. This CDR3 has 13 amino acids. From germline, CDR1 is SGHVS and CDR2 FQNEAQ. CDR3 sequence: CASSFDQAYGYTF. In DNA, the CDR3 is TGTGCCAGCAGCTTCGATCAGGCGTATGGCTACACCTTC.

This chain connects TRBV10-3 to TRBJ2-7; 10 nucleotides line up with TRBD2. Germline CDR1 and CDR2: ENHRY and SYGVKD. The CDR3 runs 13 residues. V was pared by 9 bases and J by 6 bases, with 8 bases of the junction left unmatched. CDR3 DNA sequence: TGTGCCATAGAGGTAGTAGCGGGAGGCGAGCAGTACTTC. It translates to CAIEVVAGGEQYF.

The J gene is TRBJ1-3, the V gene TRBV30; 10 positions match TRBD1. Germline V CDR1 and CDR2: GTSNPN, SVGIG (reference sequence). This CDR3 has 13 residues. V lost 2 bases to trimming and J lost 11 bases; unmatched junction nucleotides: 6. In nucleotides, the CDR3 is TGTGCCTGGAGTACCGGGACAGGGGAGTCCATATATTTT. This gives the protein CAWSTGTGESIYF.

The V and J genes are TRBV27 and TRBJ2-2; D might be TRBD2 (6 bases). In germline, CDR1 is MNHEY, CDR2 SMNVEV (reference sequence). Trimming removed 5 bases from V and 7 bases from J, with 20 bases in between. The CDR3 has 16 amino acids. CDR3 sequence (DNA): TGTGCCAGCAGTCCGATAGCGGCAGGCATCGGCGGGGAGCTGTTTTTT. Protein: CASSPIAAGIGGELFF.

The table lists this clone with a count of one. This chain uses TRBV21-1 with TRBJ2-7; the table names TRBD1, a call not compared with the DNA. TRBV21-1 counts as a pseudogene. The CDR3 has 18 amino acids. CDR3: CASSKAIQRGQGTYEQYF. CDR3 DNA: TGTGCCAGCAGCAAAGCGATCCAGAGGGGACAGGGGACCTACGAGCAGTACTTC.

This clone was recorded once. This chain uses TRBV2 with TRBJ1-2, with D perhaps matching TRBD1 (5 bases). The germline V and J ends were trimmed by 6 bases and 1 base, with 18 bases remaining between them. Germline lookup yields CDR1 SNHLY and CDR2 FYNNEI. CDR3 length: 16 residues. The CDR3, as DNA: TGTGCCAGCAGCTATCCTATGGGGGGGTATAACTATGGCTACACCTTC. Encoded protein: CASSYPMGGYNYGYTF.

The chain has TRBV5-4 and TRBJ2-3; D remains ambiguous. The germline CDR1 and CDR2 sequences are SGHNT and YYREEE (reference sequence). This CDR3 is built from 16 residues. The V end was cut by 1 base, the J end by 0 bases, with 12 bases between. CDR3 DNA: TGTGCCAGCAGCTTGCCGACCTCTAGAAGCACAGATACGCAGTATTTT. The encoded protein is CASSLPTSRSTDTQYF.

The rearrangement joins TRBV27 to TRBJ1-3, with 9 bases lining up with TRBD1. From germline, CDR1 is MNHEY and CDR2 SMNVEV (reference sequence). The J segment lost 3 bases and the V segment lost 5 bases, leaving 8 bases of the junction unmatched. The CDR3 loop spans 16 amino acids. The CDR3 sequence: CASSPGTGLGGNTIYF. DNA of the CDR3: TGTGCCAGCAGTCCTGGGACAGGGCTGGGTGGAAACACCATATATTTT.